The 25 T cell receptor beta chains listed next were all sequenced from one sample in a study of cytomegalovirus exposure and HLA in healthy donors. Method: immunoSEQ multiplex PCR; TCRdb's copy keeps in-frame clones and lacks some. The table lists fewer than 60,000 clones, roughly 93% of them singletons, with under 2% in the top ten. Sequencing used PBMCs. The receptors originated from a woman aged 18-29 years in good health and CMV-seropositive.

The chain combines TRBV6-5 with TRBJ1-1; no definite D call. The CDR3 runs to 14 residues. Trimming left V 2 bases short and J 4 bases short, with 11 bases between. Germline CDR1 reads MNHEY; CDR2 reads SVGAGI. The CDR3 nucleotides read TGTGCCAGCAGTTACACCCCGGGAGGCACTGAAGCTTTCTTT. Its translation is CASSYTPGGTEAFF.

The J gene is TRBJ2-5, the V gene TRBV29-1; 7 positions match TRBD1. The CDR3 length is 13 residues. The ends lost 8 bases at V and 5 bases at J; junction bases unmatched: 11. The germline gives CDR1 SQVTM, CDR2 ANQGSEA. The CDR3 DNA reads TGCAGCATTTCGACAGGGTCCACCGAGACCCAGTACTTC. Translated, it gives CSISTGSTETQYF.

The chain employs TRBV6-5 and TRBJ2-7; maybe TRBD2 (6 bases). Germline V gene lookup returns CDR1 MNHEY and CDR2 SVGAGI. The CDR3 is made up of 14 amino acids. Between the trimmed V and J ends, which lost 2 bases and 1 base, there was a span of 9 bases. Written as DNA, the CDR3 is TGTGCCAGCAGTTACAGACTAGGGTCCTACGAGCAGTACTTC. This encodes CASSYRLGSYEQYF.

This chain uses TRBV28 with TRBJ1-4; 9 bases are shared with TRBD1. Germline assignment: CDR1 MDHEN and CDR2 SYDVKM. Trimming cost V 3 bases and J 0 bases; bases outside gene matches: 2. CDR3 length equals 16 residues. The CDR3 is CASSLGQGATNEKLFF. The CDR3 DNA reads TGTGCCAGCAGTTTGGGACAGGGTGCAACTAATGAAAAACTGTTTTTT.

The rearrangement joins TRBV10-3 to TRBJ1-6, with D possibly TRBD1 on 6 matching bases. Looked up from germline, CDR1 is ENHRY and CDR2 is SYGVKD. This CDR3 has 13 residues. The germline V and J ends were trimmed by 10 bases and 4 bases, with 11 bases remaining between them. In DNA, the CDR3 is TGTGCCAGCAACAGGGATTATAATTCACCCCTCCACTTT. Encoded protein: CASNRDYNSPLHF.

V and J are TRBV5-1 and TRBJ2-7, with 10 bases fitting TRBD1. V trimming: 4 bases; J trimming: 2 bases; junction bases outside the gene matches: 3. The CDR3 length is 14 residues. CDR1 is SGHRS, CDR2 YFSETQ, per germline. CDR3 amino acids: CASSPGQGAYEQYF. CDR3 bases: TGCGCCAGCAGCCCAGGACAGGGGGCCTACGAGCAGTACTTC.

The chain combines TRBV4-2 with TRBJ2-1; the match to TRBD1 covers 10 bases. The CDR3 has 15 amino acids. Looked up from germline, CDR1 is LGHNA and CDR2 is YNFKEQ. With V trimmed by 5 bases and J by 11 bases, 12 bases remained unmatched. CDR3 bases: TGTGCCAGCAGCTTGGCTGTTTTGGACAGGGGGAAGCAGTTCTTC. It is translated as CASSLAVLDRGKQFF.

The chain is built from TRBV6-4 and TRBJ1-2; tentative D call: TRBD1 (6 bases). The germline CDR1 and CDR2 sequences are MRHNA and SNTAGT. The CDR3 is 14 residues long. Trimming cost V 5 bases and J 3 bases, with 13 bases left between them. The CDR3 region is CASSLEQGDYGYTF. For the CDR3, the DNA is TGTGCCAGCAGTTTAGAACAGGGAGACTATGGCTACACCTTC.

The table lists this clone with a count of one. The V gene is TRBV15, the J gene TRBJ1-3; perhaps TRBD1 as D (6 bases). Germline lookup yields CDR1 LNHNV and CDR2 YYDKDF (reference sequence). The CDR3 consists of 16 residues. Trimming stripped 2 bases from V and 9 bases from J, with 20 bases between. The CDR3 DNA follows: TGTGCCACCAGCAGATATCCCCCCGGGGGCGGGAGCACCATATATTTT. As protein: CATSRYPPGGGSTIYF. The whole variable domain, filled in from reference TRBV15 and TRBJ1-3, reads DAMVIQNPRYQVTQFGKPVTLSCSQTLNHNVMYWYQQKSSQAPKLLFHYYDKDFNNEADTPDNFQSRRPNTSFCFLDIRSPGLGDTAMYLCATSRYPPGGGSTIYFGEGSWLTVV.

V usage is TRBV5-1 and J usage is TRBJ2-5; 7 bases fit TRBD1. The CDR3 spans 14 residues. Looked up from germline, CDR1 is SGHRS and CDR2 is YFSETQ. V trimming: 2 bases; J trimming: 5 bases; junction bases outside the gene matches: 6. The CDR3 region has the DNA TGCGCCAGCAGCTTCAGGGGGTTAGGGGAGACCCAGTACTTC. Translation: CASSFRGLGETQYF.

The chain employs TRBV7-8 and TRBJ2-7; tentatively, D is TRBD1 (6 bases). The germline V gene has CDR1 SGHVS and CDR2 FQNEAQ. CDR3 length: 16 amino acids. The V end lost 0 bases, the J end lost 2 bases, and 14 bases lay between the germline ends. CDR3 DNA: TGTGCCAGCAGCTTAGCTCGGGACACCCTCACCTACGAGCAGTACTTC. This translates into CASSLARDTLTYEQYF.

The genes are TRBV9 and TRBJ1-1; D not resolved. The CDR3 spans 15 residues. V was shortened by 4 bases and J by 0 bases, with 13 bases between the two germline ends. Germline V gene data show CDR1 as SGDLS and CDR2 as YYNGEE. CDR3 in DNA: TGTGCCAGCAGCCCGTGGGGAGCTATGAACACTGAAGCTTTCTTT. The encoded protein is CASSPWGAMNTEAFF.

The chain joins TRBV7-6 to TRBJ2-4; D not certain. The V gene's germline CDR1 is SGHVS and CDR2 FNYEAQ. The CDR3 sequence is 15 residues long. Trimming left V 2 bases short and J 0 bases short, with 8 bases between. Written as DNA, the CDR3 is TGTGCCAGCAGCTTAAACGGGTTAGCCAAAAACATTCAGTACTTC. Amino acid sequence: CASSLNGLAKNIQYF.

The gene calls are TRBV2 and TRBJ2-7; possibly TRBD1 for D (6 bases). Germline lookup yields CDR1 SNHLY and CDR2 FYNNEI. The CDR3 contains 12 residues. Trimming pared 2 bases from V and 4 bases from J, leaving 6 bases between. The CDR3 DNA reads as TGTGCCAGCAGTGAACAGGGGTACGAGCAGTACTTC. Residues: CASSEQGYEQYF. Looking up the rest from reference TRBV2 and TRBJ2-7 gives the full variable domain: EPEVTQTPSHQVTQMGQEVILRCVPISNHLYFYWYRQILGQKVEFLVSFYNNEISEKSEIFDDQFSVERPDGSNFTLKIRSTKLEDSAMYFCASSEQGYEQYFGPGTRLTVT.

The chain links TRBV29-1 to TRBJ2-7; 7 nucleotides match TRBD1. The CDR3 is 13 amino acids. Trimming removed 6 bases from V and 9 bases from J; junction bases left unmatched: 14. Germline lookup yields CDR1 SQVTM and CDR2 ANQGSEA. CDR3 region: CSVTTEQGFGQYF. Written as DNA, the CDR3 is TGCAGCGTGACAACCGAACAGGGGTTCGGGCAGTACTTC.

V is TRBV4-1 and J is TRBJ2-7; weak D call: TRBD1 (6 bases). CDR3 length: 12 residues. Trimming stripped 1 base from V and 9 bases from J, with 10 bases between. Germline CDR1 is MGHRA and CDR2 is YSYEKL. CDR3 sequence (DNA): TGCGCCAGCAGCCAAGTTGGGGGCGCGCAGTACTTC. This encodes CASSQVGGAQYF.

The J gene is TRBJ1-3, the V gene TRBV6-4; 9 positions agree with TRBD1. The CDR3 sequence is 15 residues long. Germline CDR1 is MRHNA and CDR2 is SNTAGT. V lost 7 bases, J lost 2 bases, and 6 bases stayed unmatched. CDR3 amino acids: CASKGQGSPGNTIYF. The CDR3 nucleotides are TGTGCCAGCAAGGGACAGGGCTCCCCTGGAAACACCATATATTTT.

The chain employs TRBV4-2 and TRBJ2-3, with TRBD2 matching 11 bases. Germline CDR1 is LGHNA and CDR2 is YNFKEQ. This CDR3 has 17 residues. Germline trimming cut 2 bases from V and 1 base from J; bases unmatched to any gene: 5. This chain's CDR3 is CASSQSPTSGGTDTQYF. The CDR3 nucleotides are TGTGCCAGCAGCCAATCTCCGACTAGCGGGGGCACAGATACGCAGTATTTT.

The CDR3 spells CARSEKGEQSRANVLTF. The CDR3, as DNA: TGTGCCAGATCGGAGAAAGGTGAACAAAGTCGGGCCAACGTCCTGACTTTC. V gene TRBV5-3 combines with J gene TRBJ2-6; D remains ambiguous. TRBV5-3 has ORF status, its function being uncertain. CDR3 length equals 17 residues. V was trimmed by 7 bases and J by 5 bases, leaving 22 bases between them.

The V call is TRBV2, the J call TRBJ2-7, with TRBD2 matching 9 bases. The CDR3 loop spans 15 amino acids. V lost 6 bases and J lost 3; bases outside the gene matches: 9. The V gene's germline CDR1 is SNHLY and CDR2 FYNNEI. The chain's CDR3 is CASSQRTSDHYEQYF. DNA of the CDR3: TGTGCCAGCAGCCAGAGGACTAGCGACCACTACGAGCAGTACTTC.

The rearrangement joins TRBV9 to TRBJ2-1, with a tentative D call TRBD2 (5 bases). The CDR3 extends over 17 amino acids. Trimming removed 3 bases from V and 7 bases from J, with 23 bases in between. Germline CDR1 reads SGDLS; CDR2 reads YYNGEE. The CDR3 sequence: CASSAEPSRTRANEQFF. CDR3 nucleotide sequence: TGTGCCAGCAGCGCCGAGCCGTCTAGGACGCGGGCGAATGAGCAGTTCTTC.

This clone was observed a single time. This chain connects TRBV4-3 to TRBJ2-7; D unclear. There are 15 residues in the CDR3. CDR1 is LGHNA, CDR2 YSLEER, per germline. Trimming removed 0 bases at V and 0 bases at J, with 9 bases between. The CDR3 region is CASSQDLKSSYEQYF. The CDR3 DNA reads as TGCGCCAGCAGCCAAGACCTCAAGAGCTCCTACGAGCAGTACTTC.

This clone was counted a single time. The J gene is TRBJ2-3, the V gene TRBV5-1; D is possibly TRBD2 (7 bases). The CDR3 loop spans 15 amino acids. CDR1 is SGHRS and CDR2 is YFSETQ in the germline V gene. Between the trimmed V and J ends, which lost 2 bases and 0 bases, there was a span of 10 bases. For the CDR3, the DNA is TGCGCCAGCAGCTTAGGGGGGGTTAGCACAGATACGCAGTATTTT. Amino acids: CASSLGGVSTDTQYF.

The chain links TRBV5-1 to TRBJ1-1, with D perhaps matching TRBD1 (5 bases). This CDR3 is 15 amino acids long. Between the trimmed V and J ends, which lost 2 bases and 0 bases, there was a span of 11 bases. CDR1 and CDR2 (germline): SGHRS, YFSETQ. CDR3 DNA: TGCGCCAGCAGCTTTTCGGGGGGGATGAACACTGAAGCTTTCTTT. Its protein product is CASSFSGGMNTEAFF.

The genes are TRBV18 and TRBJ1-2; 7 bases are shared with TRBD1. The trim removed 1 base at V and 4 bases at J, leaving 3 bases unmatched. The CDR3 runs 14 residues. The germline V gene encodes CDR1 KGHSH and CDR2 LQKENI. DNA of the CDR3: TGTGCCAGCTCACCACTGGACAGGATCTATGGCTACACCTTC. Translating gives CASSPLDRIYGYTF.